One and the same sample provided the 30 T cell receptor beta chains below, sequenced in a study of CD8 T cells in Susac syndrome. After extraction with the RNeasy kit, roughly 0.45 to 1 ug of the RNA was reverse transcribed using random hexamers. TCRdb re-called the immunoSEQ multiplex PCR reads with MiXCR, one entry per CDR3 protein. This table has 200,000 to 300,000 distinct CDR3 sequences, about 96% appearing once. Material for sequencing was CD4+ T cells from PBMCs. Source of these receptors: a human donor with Susac syndrome.

The chain links TRBV24-1 to TRBJ1-1, with 7 nucleotides matching TRBD1. Germline lookup yields CDR1 KGHDR and CDR2 SFDVKD. There are 12 residues in the CDR3. Trimming at V came to 11 bases and at J to 5 bases, leaving 7 bases not matched to a gene. The CDR3 DNA sequence: TGTGCCAACGACAGGGCGGGGACTGAAGCTTTCTTT. Translating gives CANDRAGTEAFF.

The gene calls are TRBV28 and TRBJ1-1, with unresolved D. Between the trimmed V and J ends, which lost 3 bases and 8 bases, there was a span of 13 bases. This CDR3 is built from 13 residues. In germline, CDR1 is MDHEN, CDR2 SYDVKM. The CDR3 DNA reads TGTGCCAGCAGTTTGAACTGGCCCCAAGAAGCTTTCTTT. It specifies CASSLNWPQEAFF.

This clonotype was picked up one time. CDR3 loop: CASGKGGQANTGELFF. For the CDR3, the DNA is TGTGCCAGCGGGAAAGGGGGGCAGGCGAACACCGGGGAGCTGTTTTTT. The chain combines TRBV6-6 with TRBJ2-2; D possibly uses TRBD1 or TRBD2 (6 bases each). Germline V CDR1 and CDR2: MNHNY, SVGAGI (reference sequence). Trimming took 8 bases from V and 0 from J, leaving 16 bases between them. This CDR3 has 16 amino acids.

The chain carries TRBV20-1 and TRBJ2-6; a possible D gene is TRBD2 (6 bases). V gave up 3 bases and J gave up 2 bases, with 8 bases separating them. The CDR3 consists of 14 residues. Germline V lookup: CDR1 DFQATT, CDR2 SNEGSKA (reference sequence). The CDR3 sequence: CSARRGTGANVLTF. The CDR3 DNA sequence: TGCAGTGCTAGGCGCGGGACTGGGGCCAACGTCCTGACTTTC.

The chain employs TRBV12-3 or TRBV12-4 and TRBJ1-5; 7 bases map to TRBD1. There are 15 residues in the CDR3. V shed 3 bases and J 5 bases; nucleotides not matched to a gene: 7. This CDR3 is CASSFGGTGDQPQHF. In DNA form, the CDR3 reads TGTGCCAGCAGTTTTGGGGGAACAGGGGATCAGCCCCAGCATTTT.

The chain employs TRBV18 and TRBJ2-7, with D possibly TRBD1 on 6 matching bases. The V end was cut by 2 bases, the J end by 1 base, with 9 bases between. Per germline, CDR1 KGHSH and CDR2 LQKENI. The CDR3 runs 14 residues. The CDR3 nucleotides read TGTGCCAGCTCACCAAGGGACAAGTCCTACGAGCAGTACTTC. It yields the protein CASSPRDKSYEQYF. Full variable domain (missing parts from reference TRBV18 and TRBJ2-7): NAGVMQNPRHLVRRRGQEARLRCSPMKGHSHVYWYRQLPEEGLKFMVYLQKENIIDESGMPKERFSAEFPKEGPSILRIQQVVRGDSAAYFCASSPRDKSYEQYFGPGTRLTVT.

The CDR3 sequence: CAWSVRPSGRATDTQYF. DNA for the CDR3: TGTGCCTGGAGTGTAAGGCCTAGCGGGAGGGCCACAGATACGCAGTATTTT. The chain uses TRBV30 and TRBJ2-3; 12 nucleotides match TRBD2. The CDR3 is 17 amino acids. Trimming cost V 0 bases and J 2 bases; bases outside gene matches: 6. CDR1 is GTSNPN and CDR2 is SVGIG in the germline V gene (reference sequence).

This chain uses TRBV3-1 with TRBJ2-1; D perhaps matches TRBD2 (6 bases). CDR1 and CDR2 from the germline V gene are LGHDT and YNNKEL (reference sequence). V dropped 4 bases and J dropped 7 bases, with 8 bases sitting between them. This CDR3 comprises 12 residues. The CDR3 nucleotides read TGTGCCAGCAGCCGACTAGAAAATGAGCAGTTCTTC. Protein: CASSRLENEQFF.

The J gene is TRBJ2-5, the V gene TRBV5-8, with D perhaps TRBD1 (6 bases). In germline, CDR1 is SGHTS, CDR2 YDEGEE. Trimming cost V 3 bases and J 7 bases, with 16 bases left between them. The CDR3 sequence is 14 residues long. The CDR3 region is CASSSGQSPGTQYF. The CDR3 nucleotides are TGTGCCAGCAGCTCCGGACAGAGCCCGGGGACCCAGTACTTC.

V gene TRBV6-6 combines with J gene TRBJ1-5; D uncertain. This CDR3 has 12 residues. CDR1 and CDR2 (germline): MNHNY, SVGAGI (reference sequence). The V end was cut by 9 bases, the J end by 5 bases, with 11 bases between. CDR3 nucleotides: TGTGCCAGTCGCGAAGATTATCAGCCCCAGCATTTT. Translating it yields CASREDYQPQHF.

The rearrangement joins TRBV3-1 to TRBJ2-1; TRBD2 matches at 10 bases. The V gene's germline CDR1 is LGHDT and CDR2 YNNKEL (reference sequence). Germline trimming cut 4 bases from V and 5 bases from J; bases unmatched to any gene: 5. This CDR3 spans 15 amino acids. The CDR3 sequence: CASSPRTSGDNEQFF. The CDR3 bases are TGTGCCAGCAGCCCGAGGACTAGCGGAGACAATGAGCAGTTCTTC.

The rearrangement joins TRBV18 to TRBJ2-7, with 12 bases matching TRBD2. The germline V gene has CDR1 KGHSH and CDR2 LQKENI. The CDR3 contains 18 residues. With 0 bases clipped from V and 4 bases from J, the junction kept 10 bases outside the gene matches. CDR3 residues: CASSPPGASGRASYEQYF. The CDR3 bases are TGTGCCAGCTCACCACCCGGCGCTAGCGGGAGGGCCTCGTACGAGCAGTACTTC. Combining the CDR3 with reference TRBV18 and TRBJ2-7 gives the whole variable domain NAGVMQNPRHLVRRRGQEARLRCSPMKGHSHVYWYRQLPEEGLKFMVYLQKENIIDESGMPKERFSAEFPKEGPSILRIQQVVRGDSAAYFCASSPPGASGRASYEQYFGPGTRLTVT.

The CDR3 is CASSILGLAKTYEQYF. The DNA of the CDR3 is TGTGCCAGCAGCATCCTCGGACTAGCGAAAACCTACGAGCAGTACTTC. The chain recombines TRBV5-6 with TRBJ2-7; 9 bases align to TRBD2. The J segment lost 2 bases and the V segment lost 4 bases, leaving 10 bases of the junction unmatched. CDR3 length: 16 residues. Germline CDR1 and CDR2: SGHDT and YYEEEE.

This clonotype was recorded only once. V usage is TRBV5-6 and J usage is TRBJ2-7, with TRBD2 as a possible D gene (5 bases). Trimming pared 7 bases from V and 5 bases from J, leaving 25 bases between. The length of the CDR3 is 16 residues. Germline CDR1 SGHDT, CDR2 YYEEEE. DNA for the CDR3: TGTGCCAGCGGAAGCTTGATCGACGGAGGCTTCCACGAGCAGTACTTC. It codes for CASGSLIDGGFHEQYF.

The chain carries TRBV7-9 and TRBJ2-7; D is perhaps TRBD2 (6 bases). This CDR3 has 16 amino acids. The germline V gene encodes CDR1 SEHNR and CDR2 FQNEAQ (reference sequence). V gave up 5 bases and J gave up 0 bases, with 17 bases separating them. Here the CDR3 DNA reads TGTGCCAGCAGCCAGAGTGCTGGGACTGTCTCCTACGAGCAGTACTTC. This codes for CASSQSAGTVSYEQYF.

This clonotype was observed a few times. V is TRBV6-5 and J is TRBJ2-3; no reliable D call. Trimming stripped 0 bases from V and 4 bases from J, with 5 bases between. The CDR3 totals 13 residues. Per germline, CDR1 MNHEY and CDR2 SVGAGI. CDR3 loop: CASSYSSPDTQYF. CDR3 coding DNA: TGTGCCAGCAGTTACTCCAGTCCAGATACGCAGTATTTT.

This clonotype has a single count. V usage is TRBV12-3 or TRBV12-4 and J usage is TRBJ1-5; D possibly corresponds to TRBD1 (5 bases). The CDR3 loop spans 13 amino acids. The V gene lost 6 bases and the J gene lost 9 bases, with 15 bases spanning the gap. The CDR3 coding sequence is TGTGCCAGCAGCCCGGACATGCGCTCGCCCCAGCATTTT. Protein sequence: CASSPDMRSPQHF.

V gene TRBV27 combines with J gene TRBJ2-5; D gene unclear. V lost 6 bases and J 0 bases, leaving 5 bases between the germline ends. Germline V gene data show CDR1 as MNHEY and CDR2 as SMNVEV (reference sequence). CDR3 length equals 12 residues. The CDR3 sequence is CASRGDQETQYF. The CDR3, as DNA: TGTGCCAGCAGAGGAGACCAAGAGACCCAGTACTTC.

The chain is built from TRBV7-3 and TRBJ2-1, with TRBD2 as a possible D gene (6 bases). The V and J ends lost 0 bases and 0 bases respectively, with 9 bases between them. There are 16 residues in the CDR3. Germline values: CDR1 SGHTA, CDR2 FQGTGA. The CDR3 is CASSLTPGSSYNEQFF. The CDR3 bases are TGTGCCAGCAGCTTAACGCCCGGGAGCTCCTACAATGAGCAGTTCTTC. Combining the CDR3 with reference TRBV7-3 and TRBJ2-1 gives the whole variable domain GAGVSQTPSNKVTEKGKYVELRCDPISGHTALYWYRQSLGQGPEFLIYFQGTGAADDSGLPNDRFFAVRPEGSVSTLKIQRTERGDSAVYLCASSLTPGSSYNEQFFGPGTRLTVL.

The J gene is TRBJ2-5, the V gene TRBV7-2, with 13 bases matching TRBD2. Per germline, CDR1 SGHTA and CDR2 FQGNSA. Trimming removed 4 bases from V and 5 bases from J; junction bases left unmatched: 4. This CDR3 is built from 15 residues. CDR3 bases: TGTGCCAGCAGCTGGACTAGCGGGAGAAGGGAGACCCAGTACTTC. The encoded protein is CASSWTSGRRETQYF.

Here the CDR3 reads CASSPETSTYEQYF. For the CDR3, the DNA is TGTGCCAGCAGCCCAGAGACTAGTACCTACGAGCAGTACTTC. The chain has TRBV28 and TRBJ2-7; D perhaps matches TRBD2 (6 bases). CDR3 length: 14 amino acids. V shed 6 bases and J shed 2 bases, with 14 bases lying between them. Germline-derived CDR1 and CDR2 are MDHEN and SYDVKM. Full variable domain (remainder filled in from reference TRBV28 and TRBJ2-7): DVKVTQSSRYLVKRTGEKVFLECVQDMDHENMFWYRQDPGLGLRLIYFSYDVKMKEKGDIPEGYSVSREKKERFSLILESASTNQTSMYLCASSPETSTYEQYFGPGTRLTVT.

The chain recombines TRBV29-1 with TRBJ2-5; unclear D gene. CDR3 size: 13 residues. CDR1 SQVTM and CDR2 ANQGSEA come from the germline V gene. The V gene lost 2 bases and the J gene lost 2 bases, with 9 bases spanning the gap. CDR3 coding DNA: TGCAGCGTTGAAAGGGCCAGGCAAGAGACCCAGTACTTC. Amino acid sequence: CSVERARQETQYF.

This chain uses TRBV20-1 with TRBJ2-1, with D perhaps given as TRBD1 or TRBD2 (6 bases each). The CDR3 is made up of 14 amino acids. Germline V lookup: CDR1 DFQATT, CDR2 SNEGSKA (reference sequence). The V end was cut by 0 bases, the J end by 8 bases, with 14 bases between. The chain's CDR3 is CSARDLGQRDEQFF. Written as DNA, the CDR3 is TGCAGTGCTAGAGATCTAGGACAGCGGGATGAGCAGTTCTTC.

The rearrangement links TRBV6-1 to TRBJ2-7, with D perhaps TRBD1 (5 bases). Germline V gene sequence: CDR1 MNHNS, CDR2 SASEGT. The CDR3 has 12 amino acids. V lost 2 bases to trimming and J lost 5 bases, with 7 bases between them. CDR3 in amino acids: CASSEKGDEQYF. The DNA of the CDR3 is TGTGCCAGCAGTGAAAAAGGGGACGAGCAGTACTTC.

The chain employs TRBV29-1 and TRBJ2-2; perhaps TRBD1 as D (6 bases). The CDR3 has 13 amino acids. The V end was cut by 4 bases, the J end by 4 bases, with 10 bases between. Germline CDR1 reads SQVTM; CDR2 reads ANQGSEA. The CDR3 DNA is TGCAGCGTTGGCGGACAGTTCACCGGGGAGCTGTTTTTT. Translation gives CSVGGQFTGELFF.

This chain joins TRBV12-3 or TRBV12-4 and TRBJ2-5, with no clear D. The CDR3 has 13 residues. Trimming shortened V by 7 bases and J by 3 bases, and 12 bases separated the two germline ends. The CDR3 sequence is CASTVVAEETQYF. The CDR3, as DNA: TGTGCCAGCACCGTGGTGGCAGAAGAGACCCAGTACTTC.

The chain carries TRBV30 and TRBJ1-4, with a tentative D call TRBD1 (6 bases). The V gene lost 1 base and the J gene lost 4 bases, with 10 bases spanning the gap. Germline V lookup: CDR1 GTSNPN, CDR2 SVGIG (reference sequence). The CDR3 has 14 residues. DNA for the CDR3: TGTGCCTGGAGTGCAGGACAGCTTAATGAAAAACTGTTTTTT. Amino acid sequence: CAWSAGQLNEKLFF.

The chain employs TRBV5-1 and TRBJ2-1; D remains unclear. Trimming pared 0 bases from V and 13 bases from J, leaving 8 bases between. CDR3 length: 11 residues. Germline loops: CDR1 SGHRS, CDR2 YFSETQ. The CDR3 is CASSLGPSQFF. Here the CDR3 DNA reads TGCGCCAGCAGCTTGGGTCCAAGTCAGTTCTTC.

The chain combines TRBV4-2 with TRBJ2-3, with D possibly being TRBD1 (5 bases). The ends were cut back, 1 base at V and 5 bases at J, with 10 bases in the middle. This CDR3 spans 14 amino acids. Germline-derived CDR1 and CDR2 are LGHNA and YNFKEQ. The DNA of the CDR3 is TGTGCCAGCAGCCAAGGCAGGGATGGAGATACGCAGTATTTT. It yields the protein CASSQGRDGDTQYF.

This sequence joins TRBV29-1 and TRBJ1-2, with a possible D match to TRBD1 (5 bases). CDR1 is SQVTM and CDR2 is ANQGSEA in the germline V gene. The length of the CDR3 is 14 residues. V lost 5 bases and J 0 bases, leaving 13 bases between the germline ends. CDR3 sequence: CSVLKGWANYGYTF. CDR3 nucleotides: TGCAGCGTTCTCAAGGGGTGGGCTAACTATGGCTACACCTTC.